This TCR beta chain comes out of a study of T cell responses to AZD1222 COVID-19 vaccine. The germline gives CDR1 SNHLY, CDR2 FYNNEI. The CDR3 runs to 14 residues. V was pared by 7 bases and J by 2 bases, with 4 bases of the junction left unmatched. Repertoires were generated with immunoSEQ multiplex PCR, while TCRdb's copy carries only in-frame clones and drops some. Of more than 95,000 clones in the sample, about 90% were seen once. The receptor comes from an adult in good health. Material: peripheral blood, obtained on day 0 of MenACWY control vaccination. The rearrangement links TRBV2 to TRBJ2-7; 11 bases align to TRBD2. CDR3 in DNA: TGTGCCAGCATGGGACTAGCGGACACCTACGAGCAGTACTTC. Residues: CASMGLADTYEQYF.